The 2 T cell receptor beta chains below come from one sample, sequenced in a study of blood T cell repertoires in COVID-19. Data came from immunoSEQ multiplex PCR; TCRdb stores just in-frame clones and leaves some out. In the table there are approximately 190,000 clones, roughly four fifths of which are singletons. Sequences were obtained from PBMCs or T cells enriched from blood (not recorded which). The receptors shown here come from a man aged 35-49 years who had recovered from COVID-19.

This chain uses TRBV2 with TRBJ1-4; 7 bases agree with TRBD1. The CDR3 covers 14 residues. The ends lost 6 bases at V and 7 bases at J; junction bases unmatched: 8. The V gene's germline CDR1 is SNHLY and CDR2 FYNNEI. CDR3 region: CASSIQGIREKLFF. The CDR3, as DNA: TGTGCCAGCAGCATACAGGGGATACGTGAAAAACTGTTTTTT.

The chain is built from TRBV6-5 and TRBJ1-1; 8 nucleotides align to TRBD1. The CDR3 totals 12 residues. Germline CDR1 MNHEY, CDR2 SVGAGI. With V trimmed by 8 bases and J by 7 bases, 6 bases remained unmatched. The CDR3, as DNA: TGTGCCAGCCAGGGGGCGTCCCTTGAAGCTTTCTTT. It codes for CASQGASLEAFF.